The 8 T cell receptor beta chains below all came from one sample that was sequenced in a study of blood T cell repertoires in COVID-19. Using immunoSEQ multiplex PCR, the repertoire was profiled, and TCRdb retains in-frame clones only, with some absent. The table lists roughly 150,000 clones, roughly 80% of them singletons, with just over 0.55% in the top ten. Sequencing input: peripheral blood. All receptors come from a man aged 60-69 years with acute or convalescent COVID-19.

The CDR3: CASRATGRRGYTF. Written as DNA, the CDR3 is TGTGCCAGCAGGGCTACAGGGAGACGTGGCTACACCTTC. The chain combines TRBV11-2 with TRBJ1-2; TRBD1 is a possible D gene (6 bases). Germline-derived CDR1 and CDR2 are SGHAT and FQNNGV. The V gene lost 6 bases and the J gene lost 7 bases, with 15 bases spanning the gap. CDR3 length equals 13 residues.

The V gene is TRBV9, the J gene TRBJ2-3; D is possibly TRBD2 (6 bases). Between the trimmed V and J ends, which lost 3 bases and 2 bases, there was a span of 13 bases. This CDR3 comprises 15 residues. Germline lookup yields CDR1 SGDLS and CDR2 YYNGEE. CDR3 nucleotides: TGTGCCAGCAGCGGACGGGACTTTTCCACAGATACGCAGTATTTT. Protein product: CASSGRDFSTDTQYF.

J is TRBJ1-4 and V is TRBV18, with 8 bases matching TRBD1. The CDR3 contains 14 residues. Germline CDR1 is KGHSH and CDR2 is LQKENI. Trimming cost V 3 bases and J 3 bases; bases outside gene matches: 0. The CDR3 sequence: CASSPGQANEKLFF. CDR3 nucleotides: TGTGCCAGCTCACCGGGACAGGCTAATGAAAAACTGTTTTTT.

The V and J genes are TRBV18 and TRBJ2-3; tentative D call: TRBD1 (5 bases). Germline CDR1 and CDR2: KGHSH and LQKENI. The ends were cut back, 0 bases at V and 3 bases at J, with 10 bases in the middle. The CDR3 totals 15 residues. The CDR3 sequence: CASSPPAGWTDTQYF. In DNA form, the CDR3 reads TGTGCCAGCTCACCACCGGCAGGGTGGACAGATACGCAGTATTTT.

The J gene is TRBJ1-3, the V gene TRBV28, with D maybe TRBD1 (6 bases). CDR1 and CDR2 from the germline V gene are MDHEN and SYDVKM. The CDR3 covers 16 residues. V lost 1 base, J lost 0 bases, and 10 bases lay in between. CDR3 in DNA: TGTGCCAGCAGTTTATTATGGACAGCCTCTGGAAACACCATATATTTT. Encoded protein: CASSLLWTASGNTIYF. Based on the CDR3 plus reference TRBV28 and TRBJ1-3, the full variable domain is DVKVTQSSRYLVKRTGEKVFLECVQDMDHENMFWYRQDPGLGLRLIYFSYDVKMKEKGDIPEGYSVSREKKERFSLILESASTNQTSMYLCASSLLWTASGNTIYFGEGSWLTVV.

V is TRBV9 and J is TRBJ1-5, with D perhaps TRBD1 (5 bases). CDR1 and CDR2 from the germline V gene are SGDLS and YYNGEE. This CDR3 region has 15 residues. V lost 0 bases, J lost 4 bases, and 11 bases lay in between. CDR3 residues: CASSVGGRVNQPQHF. The CDR3 nucleotides read TGTGCCAGCAGCGTAGGGGGCAGGGTGAATCAGCCCCAGCATTTT.

The rearrangement links TRBV5-4 to TRBJ2-3, with 7 nucleotides matching TRBD2. The CDR3 runs 17 residues. With V trimmed by 4 bases and J by 6 bases, 17 bases remained unmatched. Germline assignment: CDR1 SGHNT and CDR2 YYREEE (reference sequence). The CDR3 coding sequence is TGTGCCAGCAGCCCCGAACCGGGACTATATTTCGGGGATACGCAGTATTTT. Its protein product is CASSPEPGLYFGDTQYF.

This chain links TRBV7-9 with TRBJ2-3, with D possibly TRBD1 on 7 matching bases. V lost 6 bases and J 0 bases, leaving 16 bases between the germline ends. The germline gives CDR1 SEHNR, CDR2 FQNEAQ (reference sequence). This CDR3 is 16 amino acids long. The CDR3 loop is CASRRDAGGSTDTQYF. CDR3 sequence (DNA): TGTGCCAGCAGACGAGACGCAGGGGGGAGCACAGATACGCAGTATTTT.